The 23 T cell receptor beta chains reported below all come from one sample, sequenced in a study of control samples from healthy donors and cancer patients. Method: immunoSEQ multiplex PCR; TCRdb's copy keeps in-frame clones and lacks some. In the table there are about 77,000 clones, over 80% of which are singletons. The sample was blood. The receptors stem from a woman in her fifties or sixties in good health.

The chain carries TRBV29-1 and TRBJ1-1; the match to TRBD1 covers 7 bases. From germline, CDR1 is SQVTM and CDR2 ANQGSEA. The V gene end was trimmed by 7 bases and the J gene end by 0 bases; junction bases not matched to a gene: 5. The CDR3 is 13 residues long. Here the CDR3 DNA reads TGCAGCGCTGGACAGGCGATGAACACTGAAGCTTTCTTT. Translated: CSAGQAMNTEAFF.

This clone was observed a few times. The chain uses TRBV28 and TRBJ2-7; a weak D match, TRBD1 (5 bases). Trimming took 6 bases from V and 6 from J, leaving 12 bases between them. Germline V gene lookup returns CDR1 MDHEN and CDR2 SYDVKM. The CDR3 is 12 residues long. The CDR3 protein is CASSNTGREQYF. The CDR3 region has the DNA TGTGCCAGCAGCAATACAGGTCGCGAGCAGTACTTC.

V is TRBV6-5 and J is TRBJ2-7; D is possibly TRBD1 (6 bases). This CDR3 comprises 14 residues. Germline V CDR1 and CDR2: MNHEY, SVGAGI. V lost 7 bases and J lost 0, with 13 bases in between. The CDR3 DNA is TGTGCCAGCACTTTACAGGGTGCCTCCTACGAGCAGTACTTC. Translation gives CASTLQGASYEQYF.

The chain uses TRBV27 and TRBJ1-1; 9 bases align to TRBD1. CDR3 length: 15 residues. With V trimmed by 5 bases and J by 5 bases, 9 bases remained unmatched. Germline lookup yields CDR1 MNHEY and CDR2 SMNVEV (reference sequence). The CDR3 sequence: CASSPTGGRGTEAFF. In DNA form, the CDR3 reads TGTGCCAGCAGTCCAACAGGGGGCAGGGGGACTGAAGCTTTCTTT.

The CDR3 nucleotides are TGTGCCAGCAGTCAGGGGACGGCTGAAGCTTTCTTT. Protein: CASSQGTAEAFF. This chain connects TRBV6-5 to TRBJ1-1; weak D call: TRBD1 (6 bases). This CDR3 has 12 amino acids. Germline values: CDR1 MNHEY, CDR2 SVGAGI. V was pared by 5 bases and J by 6 bases, with 10 bases between.

The chain uses TRBV5-1 and TRBJ2-1, with 9 bases fitting TRBD2. The CDR3 has 16 amino acids. J gave up 4 bases and V 2 bases, and 7 bases lay outside the gene matches. Germline-derived CDR1 and CDR2 are SGHRS and YFSETQ. The DNA of the CDR3 is TGCGCCAGCAGCTTTTTAGCGGGAGAACAATACAATGAGCAGTTCTTC. Translation: CASSFLAGEQYNEQFF.

This chain joins TRBV19 and TRBJ1-1; 11 bases are a match to TRBD1. The CDR3 covers 14 residues. In germline, CDR1 is LNHDA, CDR2 SQIVND (reference sequence). Germline trimming cut 9 bases from V and 5 bases from J; bases unmatched to any gene: 8. Written as DNA, the CDR3 is TGTGCCAGCATTAGGGACAGGGGGTTTACTGAAGCTTTCTTT. It is translated as CASIRDRGFTEAFF. Looking up the rest from reference TRBV19 and TRBJ1-1 gives the full variable domain: DGGITQSPKYLFRKEGQNVTLSCEQNLNHDAMYWYRQDPGQGLRLIYYSQIVNDFQKGDIAEGYSVSREKKESFPLTVTSAQKNPTAFYLCASIRDRGFTEAFFGQGTRLTVV.

This clone was recorded once. The CDR3 loop is CASSKSRDRVGSMHEKLFF. The CDR3 DNA reads as TGTGCCAGCAGCAAATCGAGAGACAGGGTGGGTAGCATGCATGAAAAACTGTTTTTT. The V gene is TRBV21-1, the J gene TRBJ1-4; the DNA was not compared with TRBD1, the D call given in the table. TRBV21-1 is termed a pseudogene. CDR3 length equals 19 residues.

This chain links TRBV11-2 with TRBJ1-1; D is ambiguous. Trimming removed 5 bases at V and 2 bases at J, with 9 bases between. Germline V gene data show CDR1 as SGHAT and CDR2 as FQNNGV. This CDR3 has 13 amino acids. The CDR3 loop reads CASSLRGNTEAFF. As DNA, the CDR3 is TGTGCCAGCAGCCTGCGGGGTAACACTGAAGCTTTCTTT.

This chain links TRBV7-2 with TRBJ2-1; 10 positions match TRBD2. Germline V CDR1 and CDR2: SGHTA, FQGNSA. Unmatched junction bases numbered 15, after V lost 4 bases and J lost 3 bases. The CDR3 totals 19 residues. CDR3 nucleotides: TGTGCCAGCAGCTCCCTGGGAGCGGGAGGGCCAGGAGGCTACAATGAGCAGTTCTTC. Translated: CASSSLGAGGPGGYNEQFF.

V usage is TRBV5-1 and J usage is TRBJ2-2, with a weak D call TRBD1 (6 bases). This CDR3 contains 14 residues. Germline CDR1 SGHRS, CDR2 YFSETQ. V lost 4 bases and J lost 2, with 9 bases in between. CDR3 region: CASSVGQNTGELFF. DNA of the CDR3: TGCGCCAGCAGCGTGGGACAAAACACCGGGGAGCTGTTTTTT.

This clone appeared once. V and J are TRBV14 and TRBJ2-5; possible D gene TRBD2, 6 bases. V gave up 2 bases and J gave up 4 bases, with 14 bases separating them. This CDR3 is 15 amino acids long. The germline gives CDR1 SGHDN, CDR2 FVKESK. The chain's CDR3 is CASSQNRDGGETQYF. The CDR3 nucleotides read TGTGCCAGCAGCCAAAACCGCGACGGGGGAGAGACCCAGTACTTC.

This sequence joins TRBV6-5 and TRBJ1-5; 7 bases map to TRBD1. This CDR3 region has 14 residues. V dropped 8 bases and J dropped 3; count of bases not matched to a gene: 7. Germline assignment: CDR1 MNHEY and CDR2 SVGAGI. CDR3 in DNA: TGTGCCAGCGCACAGGGGTTTGACAATCAGCCCCAGCATTTT. Its protein product is CASAQGFDNQPQHF.

This rearrangement joins TRBV6-5 to TRBJ1-4; 7 positions agree with TRBD1. The CDR3 runs to 14 residues. V shed 6 bases, J shed 4 bases, and the junction held 5 bases outside the gene matches. The germline CDR1 and CDR2 sequences are MNHEY and SVGAGI. The CDR3 protein is CASSEDRINEKLFF. The CDR3 DNA follows: TGTGCCAGCAGCGAGGACAGGATTAATGAAAAACTGTTTTTT.

The chain is built from TRBV3-1 (or the pseudogene TRBV3-2) and TRBJ1-1, with D perhaps TRBD1 (5 bases). Germline CDR1 LGHDT, CDR2 YNNKEL (reference sequence). V was cut by 4 bases and J by 7 bases, with 13 bases left in between. This CDR3 has 13 amino acids. The CDR3 DNA follows: TGTGCCAGCAGCCCCTTCGGGGGTTTTGAAGCTTTCTTT. It encodes CASSPFGGFEAFF.

The chain couples TRBV5-5 to TRBJ1-6; D remains ambiguous. Trimming took off 4 bases at V and 7 bases at J, with 18 bases between the two ends. The length of the CDR3 is 16 residues. CDR1 SGHKS and CDR2 YYEKEE come from the germline V gene (reference sequence). The CDR3 nucleotides are TGTGCCAGCAGCCCTAGGGAAGGACCGCCAAATTCACCCCTCCACTTT. It is translated as CASSPREGPPNSPLHF.

This chain uses TRBV7-9 with TRBJ1-1, with 8 positions matching TRBD1. CDR3 length equals 16 residues. The germline V gene has CDR1 SEHNR and CDR2 FQNEAQ (reference sequence). V trimming: 5 bases; J trimming: 3 bases; junction bases outside the gene matches: 11. CDR3 region: CASSEDVKQGDTEAFF. Written as DNA, the CDR3 is TGTGCCAGCAGCGAGGATGTAAAACAGGGGGACACTGAAGCTTTCTTT.

The chain joins TRBV9 to TRBJ2-1; 10 bases match TRBD1. CDR3 size: 14 residues. Losses at the gene ends were 3 bases for V and 8 bases for J; bases not matched to a gene: 5. Germline CDR1 reads SGDLS; CDR2 reads YYNGEE. The CDR3 coding sequence is TGTGCCAGCAGCGGGGACAGGGGTGGGGATGAGCAGTTCTTC. Translating it yields CASSGDRGGDEQFF.

The chain carries TRBV10-3 and TRBJ2-2; possible D gene TRBD1, 5 bases. In germline, CDR1 is ENHRY, CDR2 SYGVKD. V shed 0 bases and J shed 4 bases, with 9 bases lying between them. CDR3 length: 15 amino acids. This CDR3 is CAISESTQGTGELFF. CDR3 sequence (DNA): TGTGCCATCAGTGAGTCGACTCAGGGCACCGGGGAGCTGTTTTTT.

The chain uses TRBV9 and TRBJ1-5; D is possibly TRBD1 (5 bases). V shed 0 bases and J shed 0 bases, with 7 bases lying between them. The length of the CDR3 is 15 residues. Germline V CDR1 and CDR2: SGDLS, YYNGEE. CDR3 bases: TGTGCCAGCAGCGTAGATGGACATAGCAATCAGCCCCAGCATTTT. The encoded protein is CASSVDGHSNQPQHF.

This clone is a singleton in its sample. The chain joins TRBV28 to TRBJ1-2; 7 bases are shared with TRBD1. The junction had 6 bases not matched to a gene; V was cut back by 6 bases and J by 2 bases. Looked up from germline, CDR1 is MDHEN and CDR2 is SYDVKM. The CDR3 sequence is 14 residues long. The CDR3 DNA reads as TGTGCCAGCAGCTATGGACAGGCCAACTATGGCTACACCTTC. Translation: CASSYGQANYGYTF.

The V and J genes are TRBV3-1 (or the pseudogene TRBV3-2) and TRBJ2-1; D is uncertain. The V gene lost 0 bases and the J gene lost 5 bases, with 8 bases spanning the gap. From germline, CDR1 is LGHDT and CDR2 YNNKEL (reference sequence). There are 14 residues in the CDR3. CDR3 bases: TGTGCCAGCAGCCAAGATACCAGCAACAATGAGCAGTTCTTC. Translation gives CASSQDTSNNEQFF.

The rearrangement joins TRBV3-1 (or the pseudogene TRBV3-2) to TRBJ1-5; 8 nucleotides match TRBD1. CDR3 length: 17 residues. CDR1 LGHDT and CDR2 YNNKEL come from the germline V gene (reference sequence). The V and J ends lost 4 bases and 2 bases, in that order; junction bases with no gene match: 10. The CDR3 DNA sequence: TGTGCCAGCAGCCTTGGACAGGGAGGGCTGGGCAATCAGCCCCAGCATTTT. Its protein product is CASSLGQGGLGNQPQHF.